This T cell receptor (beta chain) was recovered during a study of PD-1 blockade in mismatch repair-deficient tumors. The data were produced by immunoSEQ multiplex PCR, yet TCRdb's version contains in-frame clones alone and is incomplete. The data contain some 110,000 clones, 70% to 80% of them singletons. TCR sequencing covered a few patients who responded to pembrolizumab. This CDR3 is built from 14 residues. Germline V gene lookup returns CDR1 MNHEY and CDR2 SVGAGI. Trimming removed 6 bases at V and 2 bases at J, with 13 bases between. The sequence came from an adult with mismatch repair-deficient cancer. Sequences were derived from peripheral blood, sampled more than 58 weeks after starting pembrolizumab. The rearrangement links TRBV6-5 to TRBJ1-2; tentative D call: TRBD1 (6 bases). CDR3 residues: CASRRGQTNYGYTF. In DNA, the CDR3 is TGTGCCAGCAGAAGGGGACAAACCAACTATGGCTACACCTTC.